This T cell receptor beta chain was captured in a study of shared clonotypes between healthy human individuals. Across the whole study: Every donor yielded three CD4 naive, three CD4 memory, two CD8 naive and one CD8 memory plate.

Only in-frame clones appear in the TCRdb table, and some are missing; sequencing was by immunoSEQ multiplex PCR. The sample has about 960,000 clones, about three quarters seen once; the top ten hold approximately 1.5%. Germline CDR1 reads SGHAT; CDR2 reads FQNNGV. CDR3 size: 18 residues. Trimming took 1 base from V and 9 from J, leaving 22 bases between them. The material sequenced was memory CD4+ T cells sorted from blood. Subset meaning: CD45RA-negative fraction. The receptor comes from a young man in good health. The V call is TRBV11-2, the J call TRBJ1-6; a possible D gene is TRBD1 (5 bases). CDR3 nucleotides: TGTGCCAGCAGCTTAGGAGGGGCCTTGCAGGCGGACCTTTCACCCCTCCACTTT. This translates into CASSLGGALQADLSPLHF.